These 28 T cell receptor beta chains came from one sample sequenced in a study of response to subunit inactivated influenza vaccine. Using its own MiXCR run on the RT-PCR reads, TCRdb lists one record per CDR3 protein. The table includes approximately 500,000 distinct CDR3 sequences, 10% to 15% detected once. The sequencing used PBMCs from blood, collected 45 days after vaccination. These receptors were obtained from a man between 45 and 60 years old who received an inactivated influenza vaccine.

The genes are TRBV3-1 and TRBJ2-2; no clear D gene. Germline V gives CDR1 LGHDT, CDR2 YNNKEL (reference sequence). This CDR3 is 17 amino acids long. Trimming took off 1 base at V and 9 bases at J, with 21 bases between the two ends. CDR3 nucleotide sequence: TGTGCCAGCAGCCAAGTGCACCCGTTGGGGTGGACGCGGGAGCTGTTTTTT. It codes for CASSQVHPLGWTRELFF. Full variable domain (remainder filled in from reference TRBV3-1 and TRBJ2-2): DTAVSQTPKYLVTQMGNDKSIKCEQNLGHDTMYWYKQDSKKFLKIMFSYNNKELIINETVPNRFSPKSPDKAHLNLHINSLELGDSAVYFCASSQVHPLGWTRELFFGEGSRLTVL.

The J gene is TRBJ2-3, the V gene TRBV13; 8 bases agree with TRBD2. Germline V gene lookup returns CDR1 PRHDT and CDR2 FYEKMQ (reference sequence). Trimming at V came to 4 bases and at J to 8 bases, leaving 8 bases not matched to a gene. This CDR3 is built from 14 residues. The CDR3, as DNA: TGTGCCAGCAGCTCACGGGGGGGGAAGGGTACGCAGTATTTT. Translating it yields CASSSRGGKGTQYF.

The chain is built from TRBV10-3 and TRBJ2-6, with D maybe TRBD1 (6 bases). Trimming removed 6 bases at V and 0 bases at J, with 12 bases between. From germline, CDR1 is ENHRY and CDR2 SYGVKD. The length of the CDR3 is 16 residues. CDR3 sequence reads: CAISSKDSSGANVLTF. As DNA, the CDR3 is TGTGCCATCAGCTCGAAGGACAGCTCTGGGGCCAACGTCCTGACTTTC.

The gene calls are TRBV5-1 and TRBJ2-3; 10 nucleotides agree with TRBD2. CDR3 length equals 15 residues. The V gene's germline CDR1 is SGHRS and CDR2 YFSETQ. The junction had 9 bases not matched to a gene; V was cut back by 7 bases and J by 4 bases. CDR3 protein: CASGQSGLAADTQYF. The CDR3 DNA sequence: TGCGCCAGCGGACAGTCTGGACTAGCGGCAGATACGCAGTATTTT.

The gene calls are TRBV6-5 and TRBJ2-3; 7 nucleotides agree with TRBD1. Losses at the gene ends were 2 bases for V and 0 bases for J; bases not matched to a gene: 11. Germline loops: CDR1 MNHEY, CDR2 SVGAGI. This CDR3 is built from 18 residues. CDR3 residues: CASSYGHRQGRSTDTQYF. Here the CDR3 DNA reads TGTGCCAGCAGTTACGGCCACAGACAGGGAAGAAGCACAGATACGCAGTATTTT.

This sequence joins TRBV4-2 and TRBJ2-7; 7 bases line up with TRBD2. The germline V gene has CDR1 LGHNA and CDR2 YNFKEQ. J gave up 0 bases and V 0 bases, and 8 bases lay outside the gene matches. The CDR3 totals 17 residues. The CDR3 DNA is TGTGCCAGCAGCCAAGATACGGGGGAGGGGAGCTCCTACGAGCAGTACTTC. Translated: CASSQDTGEGSSYEQYF.

This clonotype appeared a few times. The chain recombines TRBV5-1 with TRBJ1-4; 9 bases match TRBD1. The CDR3 is 16 amino acids. Unmatched junction bases numbered 4, after V lost 4 bases and J lost 0 bases. Germline V gives CDR1 SGHRS, CDR2 YFSETQ. The CDR3 reads CASSIRQGATNEKLFF. The CDR3 DNA reads as TGCGCCAGCAGCATCAGACAGGGGGCAACTAATGAAAAACTGTTTTTT.

This clonotype was picked up a small number of times. This chain links TRBV18 with TRBJ2-3, with 8 positions matching TRBD1. Germline-derived CDR1 and CDR2 are KGHSH and LQKENI. V trimming: 3 bases; J trimming: 0 bases; junction bases outside the gene matches: 5. This CDR3 has 16 residues. This chain's CDR3 is CASSPRTGTSTDTQYF. As DNA, the CDR3 is TGTGCCAGCTCACCTAGGACAGGGACCAGCACAGATACGCAGTATTTT.

V is TRBV4-1 and J is TRBJ2-7; D is perhaps TRBD1 (5 bases). Germline assignment: CDR1 MGHRA and CDR2 YSYEKL. The CDR3 consists of 16 residues. V shed 0 bases and J shed 1 base, with 13 bases lying between them. Here the CDR3 DNA reads TGCGCCAGCAGCCAAGAGGGGCTACCCTCGTCCTACGAGCAGTACTTC. Residues: CASSQEGLPSSYEQYF.

The chain combines TRBV12-3 or TRBV12-4 with TRBJ2-2; possibly TRBD2 for D (5 bases). V was trimmed by 3 bases and J by 1 base, leaving 9 bases between them. The CDR3 has 15 amino acids. The CDR3 protein is CASSFSGLNTGELFF. Written as DNA, the CDR3 is TGTGCCAGCAGTTTTTCGGGGTTGAACACCGGGGAGCTGTTTTTT.

V is TRBV28 and J is TRBJ2-7; 11 positions agree with TRBD1. CDR3 size: 15 residues. V gave up 6 bases and J gave up 5 bases; unmatched junction bases: 9. Germline V CDR1 and CDR2: MDHEN, SYDVKM. CDR3 residues: CASSLTGTGGDEQYF. CDR3 in DNA: TGTGCCAGCAGCCTTACAGGGACAGGGGGTGACGAGCAGTACTTC.

This clonotype was observed a handful of times. The chain joins TRBV4-3 to TRBJ2-1; TRBD1 matches 10 bases. This CDR3 spans 15 amino acids. V lost 2 bases to trimming and J lost 9 bases; unmatched junction nucleotides: 7. Germline-derived CDR1 and CDR2 are LGHNA and YSLEER. CDR3 sequence: CASSQRDRGNGEQFF. For the CDR3, the DNA is TGCGCCAGCAGCCAAAGGGACAGGGGTAACGGTGAGCAGTTCTTC.

The CDR3 coding sequence is TGTGCCAGCAGAGGGACTAGCGACTTCCAAGAGACCCAGTACTTC. Protein sequence: CASRGTSDFQETQYF. The J gene is TRBJ2-5, the V gene TRBV12-3 or TRBV12-4; 10 positions match TRBD2. This CDR3 region has 15 residues. Losses at the gene ends were 6 bases for V and 1 base for J; bases not matched to a gene: 5.

This clonotype was observed a few times. V and J are TRBV10-2 and TRBJ2-5, with 8 bases that match TRBD2. The CDR3 runs 14 residues. The germline V gene has CDR1 WSHSY and CDR2 SAAADI. V lost 2 bases, J lost 9 bases, and 8 bases stayed unmatched. The chain's CDR3 is CASSELSAGEAQYF. The CDR3 coding sequence is TGCGCCAGCAGTGAGCTTTCAGCGGGGGAGGCCCAGTACTTC.

This clonotype was recorded at least ten times. The chain has TRBV18 and TRBJ1-1; D remains unclear. Germline CDR1 is KGHSH and CDR2 is LQKENI. The CDR3 sequence is 15 residues long. Trimming pared 2 bases from V and 3 bases from J, leaving 13 bases between. The DNA of the CDR3 is TGTGCCAGCTCACCAAGACGAGGTTTTGACACTGAAGCTTTCTTT. Its protein product is CASSPRRGFDTEAFF. The complete variable domain, with remaining parts taken from reference TRBV18 and TRBJ1-1, reads NAGVMQNPRHLVRRRGQEARLRCSPMKGHSHVYWYRQLPEEGLKFMVYLQKENIIDESGMPKERFSAEFPKEGPSILRIQQVVRGDSAAYFCASSPRRGFDTEAFFGQGTRLTVV.

The chain joins TRBV5-5 to TRBJ2-3, with D unresolved. CDR1 is SGHKS and CDR2 is YYEKEE in the germline V gene (reference sequence). V was clipped by 2 bases and J by 2 bases, with 15 bases between them. The CDR3 has 16 residues. The CDR3 DNA reads TGTGCCAGCAGCTTCTGGGCAGGCAAAGACACAGATACGCAGTATTTT. Its protein product is CASSFWAGKDTDTQYF.

This rearrangement joins TRBV5-1 to TRBJ2-1, with TRBD1 identical over 8 bases. The length of the CDR3 is 14 residues. V was clipped by 4 bases and J by 8 bases; unmatched bases: 8. The germline V gene encodes CDR1 SGHRS and CDR2 YFSETQ. The CDR3 nucleotides are TGCGCCAGCAGCCGAAGCCAGGGGGCATATGAGCAGTTCTTC. Its protein product is CASSRSQGAYEQFF.

The sample holds a few counts of this clonotype. This chain connects TRBV20-1 to TRBJ2-1; 11 bases map to TRBD1. CDR1 DFQATT and CDR2 SNEGSKA come from the germline V gene (reference sequence). The CDR3 loop spans 16 amino acids. The CDR3 is CRVIGTGGRTFNEQFF. CDR3 nucleotides: TGCAGGGTGATCGGGACAGGGGGAAGAACCTTCAATGAGCAGTTCTTC.

V and J are TRBV24-1 and TRBJ1-5, with D unresolved. V lost 4 bases, J lost 5 bases, and 8 bases lay in between. The CDR3 has 13 residues. Germline V gene data show CDR1 as KGHDR and CDR2 as SFDVKD. In DNA form, the CDR3 reads TGTGCCACCAGTGAACGCAAGGATCAGCCCCAGCATTTT. Amino acids: CATSERKDQPQHF.

The chain links TRBV20-1 to TRBJ2-3; 10 bases fit TRBD2. The junction had 7 bases not matched to a gene; V was cut back by 0 bases and J by 4 bases. Germline V CDR1 and CDR2: DFQATT, SNEGSKA (reference sequence). CDR3 size: 16 residues. The CDR3 region is CSARDRQRGGSDTQYF. In DNA, the CDR3 is TGCAGTGCTAGAGATCGGCAGCGGGGGGGCTCAGATACGCAGTATTTT.

This clonotype has a handful of counts. V usage is TRBV20-1 and J usage is TRBJ1-6; the D gene is possibly TRBD1 (6 bases). CDR1 is DFQATT, CDR2 SNEGSKA, per germline (reference sequence). V was trimmed by 0 bases and J by 4 bases, leaving 10 bases between them. The CDR3 loop spans 15 amino acids. The CDR3 region is CSARDTQGYNSPLHF. For the CDR3, the DNA is TGCAGTGCTAGAGATACCCAGGGGTATAATTCACCCCTCCACTTT.

This chain links TRBV12-3 or TRBV12-4 with TRBJ1-4; the D gene is possibly TRBD1 (5 bases). Between the trimmed V and J ends, which lost 6 bases and 4 bases, there was a span of 12 bases. The CDR3 covers 14 residues. CDR3 amino acids: CASRPHDSNEKLFF. CDR3 coding DNA: TGTGCCAGCAGACCGCACGACAGTAATGAAAAACTGTTTTTT.

V and J are TRBV4-3 and TRBJ2-7; the D is unclear. The germline gives CDR1 LGHNA, CDR2 YSLEER. With 3 bases removed from V and 1 base from J, the gap between germline ends came to 13 bases. The CDR3 consists of 15 residues. The CDR3 DNA reads as TGCGCCAGCAGCCAGGGCCTGGACGGATCCTACGAGCAGTACTTC. It translates to CASSQGLDGSYEQYF.

The rearrangement links TRBV29-1 to TRBJ2-5; D might be TRBD2 (5 bases). The V end lost 7 bases, the J end lost 5 bases, and 11 bases lay between the germline ends. From germline, CDR1 is SQVTM and CDR2 ANQGSEA. CDR3 length: 11 amino acids. Written as DNA, the CDR3 is TGCAGCGGAGGGCGTAGGGAGACCCAGTACTTC. Its protein is CSGGRRETQYF.

This clonotype was recorded at least ten times. This chain joins TRBV9 and TRBJ1-3; weak D call: TRBD1 (6 bases). The CDR3 contains 13 residues. Germline CDR1 and CDR2: SGDLS and YYNGEE. Trimming took off 3 bases at V and 11 bases at J, with 15 bases between the two ends. CDR3 in amino acids: CASSGGTGGPIYF. CDR3 bases: TGTGCCAGCAGCGGCGGGACGGGGGGCCCCATATATTTT.

V is TRBV6-2 or TRBV6-3 and J is TRBJ1-2; D may be TRBD1 (5 bases). CDR3 length equals 13 residues. V lost 6 bases and J lost 5, with 13 bases in between. Per the germline V gene, CDR1 is MNHEY and CDR2 is SVGEGT. CDR3 loop: CASSEDEGYGYTF. The CDR3 DNA follows: TGTGCCAGCAGCGAGGACGAGGGGTATGGCTACACCTTC.

The chain links TRBV6-1 to TRBJ1-1; weak D call: TRBD1 (5 bases). V lost 0 bases to trimming and J lost 11 bases, with 19 bases between them. The germline V gene has CDR1 MNHNS and CDR2 SASEGT. The CDR3 contains 15 residues. CDR3 region: CASSEARTNFDKAFF. The CDR3 DNA sequence: TGTGCCAGCAGTGAAGCGAGGACAAACTTTGACAAGGCTTTCTTT.

This clonotype came up a few times. The chain employs TRBV6-5 and TRBJ2-3; 9 nucleotides align to TRBD2. Trimming took 0 bases from V and 6 from J; bases not matched to a gene: 10. The CDR3 sequence is 17 residues long. Germline V gives CDR1 MNHEY, CDR2 SVGAGI. Here the CDR3 reads CASSYSFSGGRTDTQYF. The DNA for the CDR3 is TGTGCCAGCAGTTACTCTTTCAGCGGGGGGCGGACCGATACGCAGTATTTT.